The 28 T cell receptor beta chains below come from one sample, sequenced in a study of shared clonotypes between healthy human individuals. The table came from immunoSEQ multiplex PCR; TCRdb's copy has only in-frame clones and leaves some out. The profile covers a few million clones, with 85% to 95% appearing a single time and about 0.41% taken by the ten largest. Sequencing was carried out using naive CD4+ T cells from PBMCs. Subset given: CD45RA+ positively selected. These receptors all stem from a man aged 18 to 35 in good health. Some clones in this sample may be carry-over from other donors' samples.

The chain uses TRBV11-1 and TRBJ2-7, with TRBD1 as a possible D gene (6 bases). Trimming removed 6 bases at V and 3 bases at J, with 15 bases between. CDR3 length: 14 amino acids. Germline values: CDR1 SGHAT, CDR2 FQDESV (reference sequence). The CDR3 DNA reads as TGTGCCAGCAGATCTCCGGGACAAAGCTACGAGCAGTACTTC. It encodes CASRSPGQSYEQYF.

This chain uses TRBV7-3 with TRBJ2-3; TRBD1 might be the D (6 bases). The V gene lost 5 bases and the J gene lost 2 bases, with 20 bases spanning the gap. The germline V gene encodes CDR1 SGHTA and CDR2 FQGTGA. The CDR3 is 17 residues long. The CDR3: CASSPRGARTATDTQYF. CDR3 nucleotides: TGTGCCAGCAGCCCCCGAGGGGCCCGGACAGCCACAGATACGCAGTATTTT.

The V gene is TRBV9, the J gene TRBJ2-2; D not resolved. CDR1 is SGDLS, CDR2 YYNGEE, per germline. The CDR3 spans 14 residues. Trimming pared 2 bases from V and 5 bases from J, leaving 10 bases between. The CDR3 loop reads CASSVLGLTGELFF. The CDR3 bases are TGTGCCAGCAGCGTTCTGGGATTAACCGGGGAGCTGTTTTTT.

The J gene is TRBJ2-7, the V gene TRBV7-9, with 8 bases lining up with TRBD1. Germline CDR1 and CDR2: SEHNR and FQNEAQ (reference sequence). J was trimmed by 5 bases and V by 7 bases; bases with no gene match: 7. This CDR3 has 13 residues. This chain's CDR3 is CASTRGRQNEQYF. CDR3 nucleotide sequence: TGTGCCAGCACCAGGGGGCGACAGAACGAGCAGTACTTC.

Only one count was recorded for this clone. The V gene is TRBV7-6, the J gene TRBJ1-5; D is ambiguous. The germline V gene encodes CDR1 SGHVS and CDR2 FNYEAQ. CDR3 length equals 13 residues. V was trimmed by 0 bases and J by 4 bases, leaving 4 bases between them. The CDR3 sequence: CASSLAWNQPQHF. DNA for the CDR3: TGTGCCAGCAGCTTAGCCTGGAATCAGCCCCAGCATTTT.

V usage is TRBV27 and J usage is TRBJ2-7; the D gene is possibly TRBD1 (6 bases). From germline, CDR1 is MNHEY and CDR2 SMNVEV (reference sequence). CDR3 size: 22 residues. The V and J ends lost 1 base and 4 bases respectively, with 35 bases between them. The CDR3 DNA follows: TGTGCCAGCAGTTTATGTTTCTCCGGGACACGGCTCTCGGGCACAACCGGTTACGAGCAGTACTTC. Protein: CASSLCFSGTRLSGTTGYEQYF.

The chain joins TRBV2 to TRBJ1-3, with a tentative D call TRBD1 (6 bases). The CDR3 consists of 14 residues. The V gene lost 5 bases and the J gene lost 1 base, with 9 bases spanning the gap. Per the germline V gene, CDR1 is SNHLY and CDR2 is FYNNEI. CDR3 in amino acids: CASSSGQSGNTIYF. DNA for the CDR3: TGTGCCAGCAGTTCGGGACAATCTGGAAACACCATATATTTT.

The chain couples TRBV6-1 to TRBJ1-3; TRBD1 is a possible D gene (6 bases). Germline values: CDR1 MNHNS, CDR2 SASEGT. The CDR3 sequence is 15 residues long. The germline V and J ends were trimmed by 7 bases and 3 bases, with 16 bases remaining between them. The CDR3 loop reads CASTLKGGVGNTIYF. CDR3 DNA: TGTGCCAGCACCCTAAAGGGGGGAGTTGGAAACACCATATATTTT.

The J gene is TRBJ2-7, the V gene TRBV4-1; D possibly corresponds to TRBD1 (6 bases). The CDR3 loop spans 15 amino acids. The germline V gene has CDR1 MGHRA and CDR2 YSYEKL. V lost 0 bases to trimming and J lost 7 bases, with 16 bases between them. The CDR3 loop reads CASSQDWAGAREQYF. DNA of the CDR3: TGCGCCAGCAGCCAAGACTGGGCAGGGGCGAGGGAGCAGTACTTC.

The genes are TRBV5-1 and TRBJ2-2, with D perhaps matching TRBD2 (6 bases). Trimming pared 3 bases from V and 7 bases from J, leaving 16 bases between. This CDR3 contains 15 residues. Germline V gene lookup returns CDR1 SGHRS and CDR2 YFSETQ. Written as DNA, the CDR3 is TGCGCCAGCAGCTACACGGCGGGGATGGGCGGGGAGCTGTTTTTT. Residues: CASSYTAGMGGELFF.

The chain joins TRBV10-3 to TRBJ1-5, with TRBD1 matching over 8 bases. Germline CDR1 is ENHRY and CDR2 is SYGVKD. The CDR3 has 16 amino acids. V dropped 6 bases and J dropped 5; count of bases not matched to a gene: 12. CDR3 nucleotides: TGTGCCATCAGCGGACAGGGTCCAGGGTCGGATCAGCCCCAGCATTTT. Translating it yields CAISGQGPGSDQPQHF.

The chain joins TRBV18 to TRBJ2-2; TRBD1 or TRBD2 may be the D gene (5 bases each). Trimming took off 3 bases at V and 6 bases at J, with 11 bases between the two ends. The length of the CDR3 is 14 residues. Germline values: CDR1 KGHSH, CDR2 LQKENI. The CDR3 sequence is CASSPQRGSGELFF. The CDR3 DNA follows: TGTGCCAGCTCACCCCAGAGGGGTTCCGGGGAGCTGTTTTTT.

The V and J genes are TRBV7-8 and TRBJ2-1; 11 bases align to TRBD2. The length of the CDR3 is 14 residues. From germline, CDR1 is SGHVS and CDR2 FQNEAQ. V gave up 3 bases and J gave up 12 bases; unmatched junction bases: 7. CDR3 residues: CASSLGIAGGVQFF. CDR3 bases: TGTGCCAGCAGCTTGGGGATAGCGGGAGGGGTGCAGTTCTTC.

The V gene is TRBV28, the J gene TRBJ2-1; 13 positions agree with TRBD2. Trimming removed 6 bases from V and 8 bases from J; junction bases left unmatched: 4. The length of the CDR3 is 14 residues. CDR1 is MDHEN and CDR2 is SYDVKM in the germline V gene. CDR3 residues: CASRKGLAGHEQFF. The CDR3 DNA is TGTGCCAGCAGGAAGGGACTAGCGGGACATGAGCAGTTCTTC. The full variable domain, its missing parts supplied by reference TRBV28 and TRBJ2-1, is DVKVTQSSRYLVKRTGEKVFLECVQDMDHENMFWYRQDPGLGLRLIYFSYDVKMKEKGDIPEGYSVSREKKERFSLILESASTNQTSMYLCASRKGLAGHEQFFGPGTRLTVL.

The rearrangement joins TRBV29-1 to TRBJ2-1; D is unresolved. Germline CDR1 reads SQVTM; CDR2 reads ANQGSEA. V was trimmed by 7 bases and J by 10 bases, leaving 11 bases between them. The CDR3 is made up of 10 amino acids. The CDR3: CSARDSEQFF. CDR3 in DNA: TGCAGCGCCCGTGATTCGGAGCAGTTCTTC.

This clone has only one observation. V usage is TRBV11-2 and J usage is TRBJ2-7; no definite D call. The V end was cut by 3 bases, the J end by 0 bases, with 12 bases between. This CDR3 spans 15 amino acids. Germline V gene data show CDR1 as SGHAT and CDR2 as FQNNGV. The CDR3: CASSLVDIGSYEQYF. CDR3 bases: TGTGCCAGCAGCTTGGTGGATATCGGCTCCTACGAGCAGTACTTC.

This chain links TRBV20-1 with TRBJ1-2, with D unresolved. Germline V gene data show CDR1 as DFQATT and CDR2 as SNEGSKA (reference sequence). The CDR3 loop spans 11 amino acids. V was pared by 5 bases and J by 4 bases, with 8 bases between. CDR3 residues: CSAYLSYGYTF. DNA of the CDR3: TGCAGTGCTTACCTTTCCTATGGCTACACCTTC.

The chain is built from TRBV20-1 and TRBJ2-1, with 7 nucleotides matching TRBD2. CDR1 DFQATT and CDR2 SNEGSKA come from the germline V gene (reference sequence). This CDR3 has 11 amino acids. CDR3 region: CSGAGSGSQFF. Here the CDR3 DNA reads TGCAGCGGGGCGGGTAGCGGGTCTCAGTTCTTC.

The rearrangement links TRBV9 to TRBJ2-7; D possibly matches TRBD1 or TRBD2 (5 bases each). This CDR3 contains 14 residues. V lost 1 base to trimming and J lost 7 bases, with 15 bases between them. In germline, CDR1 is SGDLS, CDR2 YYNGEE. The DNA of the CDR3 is TGTGCCAGCAGCGTAACCGGGACGGGGCTGGAGCAGTACTTC. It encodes CASSVTGTGLEQYF.

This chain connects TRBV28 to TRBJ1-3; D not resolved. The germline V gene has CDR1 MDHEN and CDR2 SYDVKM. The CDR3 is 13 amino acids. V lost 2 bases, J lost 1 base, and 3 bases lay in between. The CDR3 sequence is CASSLMSGNTIYF. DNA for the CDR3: TGTGCCAGCAGTTTAATGTCTGGAAACACCATATATTTT.

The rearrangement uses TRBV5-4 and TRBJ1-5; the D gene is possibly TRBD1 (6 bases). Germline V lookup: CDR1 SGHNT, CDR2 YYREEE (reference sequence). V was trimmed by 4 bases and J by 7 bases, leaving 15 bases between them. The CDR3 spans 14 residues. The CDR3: CASSVQGMSQPQHF. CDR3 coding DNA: TGTGCCAGCAGCGTACAGGGAATGAGCCAGCCCCAGCATTTT.

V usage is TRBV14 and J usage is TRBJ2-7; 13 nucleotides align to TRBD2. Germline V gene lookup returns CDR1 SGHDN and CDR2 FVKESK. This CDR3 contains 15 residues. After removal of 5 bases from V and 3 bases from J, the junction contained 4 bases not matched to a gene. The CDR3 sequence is CASSVTSGRGYEQYF. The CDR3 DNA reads TGTGCCAGCAGCGTCACTAGCGGGAGGGGCTACGAGCAGTACTTC.

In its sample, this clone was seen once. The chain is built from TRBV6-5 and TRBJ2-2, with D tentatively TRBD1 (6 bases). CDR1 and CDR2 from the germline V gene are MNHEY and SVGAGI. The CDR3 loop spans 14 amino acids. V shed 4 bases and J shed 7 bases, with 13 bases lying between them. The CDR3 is CASSSQGSGGELFF. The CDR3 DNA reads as TGTGCCAGCAGTTCCCAGGGGTCGGGCGGGGAGCTGTTTTTT.

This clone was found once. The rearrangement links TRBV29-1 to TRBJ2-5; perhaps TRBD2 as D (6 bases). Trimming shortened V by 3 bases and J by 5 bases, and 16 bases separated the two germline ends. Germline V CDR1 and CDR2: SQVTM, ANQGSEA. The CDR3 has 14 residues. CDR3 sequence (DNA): TGCAGCGTTGAGTGGGGCGGGGTTGGCGAGACCCAGTACTTC. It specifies CSVEWGGVGETQYF.

The CDR3 sequence is CASSRAGQRGTEAFF. CDR3 nucleotide sequence: TGTGCCAGCAGTCGAGCGGGACAGCGAGGGACTGAAGCTTTCTTT. This chain joins TRBV7-9 and TRBJ1-1; 7 bases are shared with TRBD1. Germline V gene data show CDR1 as SEHNR and CDR2 as FQNEAQ (reference sequence). Losses at the gene ends were 6 bases for V and 5 bases for J; bases not matched to a gene: 12. The CDR3 contains 15 residues.

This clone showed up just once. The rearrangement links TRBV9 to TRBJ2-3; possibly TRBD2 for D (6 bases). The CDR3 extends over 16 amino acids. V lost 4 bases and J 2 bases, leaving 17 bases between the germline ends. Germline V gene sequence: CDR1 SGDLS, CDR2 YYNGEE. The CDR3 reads CASSSRGSGNTDTQYF. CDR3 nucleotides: TGTGCCAGCAGCTCCCGGGGTAGCGGAAACACAGATACGCAGTATTTT.

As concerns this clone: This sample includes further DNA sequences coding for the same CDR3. The CDR3 DNA follows: TGCAGCGTTGTCCCTCAAGAGACCCAGTACTTC. Amino acids: CSVVPQETQYF. This chain joins TRBV29-1 and TRBJ2-5; no clear D gene. The CDR3 spans 11 residues. Germline CDR1 reads SQVTM; CDR2 reads ANQGSEA. V was shortened by 4 bases and J by 2 bases, with 5 bases between the two germline ends.

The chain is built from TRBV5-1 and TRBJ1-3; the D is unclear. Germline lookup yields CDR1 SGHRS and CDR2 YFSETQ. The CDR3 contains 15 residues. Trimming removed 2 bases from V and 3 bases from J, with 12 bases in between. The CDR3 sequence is CASSLLPVDGNTIYF. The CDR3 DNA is TGCGCCAGCAGCTTACTACCGGTGGATGGAAACACCATATATTTT.